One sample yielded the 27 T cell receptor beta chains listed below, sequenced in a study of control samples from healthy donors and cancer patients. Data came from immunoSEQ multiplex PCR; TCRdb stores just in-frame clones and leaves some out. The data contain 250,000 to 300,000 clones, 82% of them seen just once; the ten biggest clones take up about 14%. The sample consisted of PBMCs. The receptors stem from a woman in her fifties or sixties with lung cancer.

CDR3 protein: CASSRGLAGGTDTQYF. CDR3 coding DNA: TGTGCCAGCAGCCGCGGACTAGCGGGAGGCACAGATACGCAGTATTTT. The chain is built from TRBV3-1 (or the pseudogene TRBV3-2) and TRBJ2-3, with 13 nucleotides matching TRBD2. The germline CDR1 and CDR2 sequences are LGHDT and YNNKEL (reference sequence). J was trimmed by 1 base and V by 4 bases; bases with no gene match: 2. CDR3 length: 16 residues.

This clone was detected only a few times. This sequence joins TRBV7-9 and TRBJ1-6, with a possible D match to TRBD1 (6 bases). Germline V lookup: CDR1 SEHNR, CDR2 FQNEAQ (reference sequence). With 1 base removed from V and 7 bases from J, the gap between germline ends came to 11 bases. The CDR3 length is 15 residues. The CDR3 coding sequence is TGTGCCAGCAGCTTAGACAGGGTTATGAATTCACCCCTCCACTTT. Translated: CASSLDRVMNSPLHF.

CDR3 nucleotides: TGTGCCAGCAGGGTGACTAGCGGAGGTGCTGGCTCTTACAATGAGCAGTTCTTC. Translation gives CASRVTSGGAGSYNEQFF. The chain couples TRBV7-8 to TRBJ2-1; TRBD2 matches at 9 bases. The CDR3 runs 18 residues. V was pared by 6 bases and J by 4 bases, with 16 bases of the junction left unmatched. Germline V lookup: CDR1 SGHVS, CDR2 FQNEAQ.

The CDR3 loop reads CASSLLGWGQNTEAFF. The DNA for the CDR3 is TGTGCCAGCAGCTTATTGGGGTGGGGTCAGAACACTGAAGCTTTCTTT. This chain connects TRBV7-3 to TRBJ1-1; D ambiguous. CDR1 is SGHTA, CDR2 FQGTGA, per germline. Trimming pared 2 bases from V and 1 base from J, leaving 14 bases between. The CDR3 extends over 16 amino acids.

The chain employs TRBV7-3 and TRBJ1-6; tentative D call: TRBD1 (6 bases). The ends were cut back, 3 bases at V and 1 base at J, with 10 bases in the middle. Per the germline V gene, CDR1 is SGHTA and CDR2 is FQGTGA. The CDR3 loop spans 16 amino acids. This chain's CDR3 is CASSLGARSYNSPLHF. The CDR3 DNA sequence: TGTGCCAGCAGCTTGGGGGCAAGATCCTATAATTCACCCCTCCACTTT.

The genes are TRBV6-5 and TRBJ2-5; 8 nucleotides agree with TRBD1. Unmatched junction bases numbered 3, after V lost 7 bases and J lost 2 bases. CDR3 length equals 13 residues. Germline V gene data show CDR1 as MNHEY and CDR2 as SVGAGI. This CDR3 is CASKQGDQETQYF. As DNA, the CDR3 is TGTGCCAGCAAACAGGGGGATCAAGAGACCCAGTACTTC.

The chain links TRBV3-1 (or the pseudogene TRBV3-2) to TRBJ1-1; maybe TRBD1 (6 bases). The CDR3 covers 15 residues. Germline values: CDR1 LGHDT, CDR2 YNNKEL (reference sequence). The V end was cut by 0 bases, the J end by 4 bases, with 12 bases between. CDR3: CASSQETGRTTEAFF. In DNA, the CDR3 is TGTGCCAGCAGCCAAGAAACAGGGAGGACCACTGAAGCTTTCTTT.

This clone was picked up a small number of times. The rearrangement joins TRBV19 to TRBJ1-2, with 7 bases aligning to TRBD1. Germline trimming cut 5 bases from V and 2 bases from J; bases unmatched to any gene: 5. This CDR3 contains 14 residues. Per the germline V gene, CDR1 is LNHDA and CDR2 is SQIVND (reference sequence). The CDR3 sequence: CASSLRTGNYGYTF. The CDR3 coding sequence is TGTGCCAGTAGTTTAAGGACAGGCAACTATGGCTACACCTTC.

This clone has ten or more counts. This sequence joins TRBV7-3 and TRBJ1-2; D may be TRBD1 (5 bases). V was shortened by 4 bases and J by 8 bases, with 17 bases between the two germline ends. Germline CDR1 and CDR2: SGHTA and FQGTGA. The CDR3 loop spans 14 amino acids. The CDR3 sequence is CASSSTSGTAGYTF. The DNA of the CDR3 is TGTGCCAGCAGCTCAACGTCCGGGACTGCAGGCTACACCTTC.

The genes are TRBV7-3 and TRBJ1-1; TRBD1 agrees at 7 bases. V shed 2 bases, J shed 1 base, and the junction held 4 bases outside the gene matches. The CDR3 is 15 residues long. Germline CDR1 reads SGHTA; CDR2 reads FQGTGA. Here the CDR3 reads CASSLYGTANTEAFF. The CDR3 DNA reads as TGTGCCAGCAGCTTATATGGGACAGCGAACACTGAAGCTTTCTTT.

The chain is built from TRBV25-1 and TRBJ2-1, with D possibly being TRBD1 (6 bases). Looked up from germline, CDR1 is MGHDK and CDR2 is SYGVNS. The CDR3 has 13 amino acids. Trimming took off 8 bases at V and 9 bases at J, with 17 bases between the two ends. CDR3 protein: CASGGQRQGEQFF. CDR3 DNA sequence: TGTGCCAGCGGGGGACAAAGGCAGGGTGAGCAGTTCTTC. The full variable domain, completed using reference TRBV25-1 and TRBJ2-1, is EADIYQTPRYLVIGTGKKITLECSQTMGHDKMYWYQQDPGMELHLIHYSYGVNSTEKGDLSSESTVSRIRTEHFPLTLESARPSHTSQYLCASGGQRQGEQFFGPGTRLTVL.

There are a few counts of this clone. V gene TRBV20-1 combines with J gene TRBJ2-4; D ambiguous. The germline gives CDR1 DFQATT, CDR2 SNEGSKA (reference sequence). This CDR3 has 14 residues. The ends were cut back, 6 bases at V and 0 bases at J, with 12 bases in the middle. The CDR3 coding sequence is TGCAGTGCCAGTCCTATTCTAGCCAAAAACATTCAGTACTTC. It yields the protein CSASPILAKNIQYF.

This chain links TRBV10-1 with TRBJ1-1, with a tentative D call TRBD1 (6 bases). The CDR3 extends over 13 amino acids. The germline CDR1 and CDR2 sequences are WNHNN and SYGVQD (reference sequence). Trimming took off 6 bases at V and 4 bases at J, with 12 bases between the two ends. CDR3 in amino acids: CASSPSRGTEAFF. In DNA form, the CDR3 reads TGCGCCAGCAGCCCGAGCAGGGGCACTGAAGCTTTCTTT.

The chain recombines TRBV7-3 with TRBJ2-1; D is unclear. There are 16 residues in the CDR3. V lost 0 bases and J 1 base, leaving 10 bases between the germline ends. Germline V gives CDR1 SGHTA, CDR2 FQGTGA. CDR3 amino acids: CASSLTPGISYNEQFF. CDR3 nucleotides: TGTGCCAGCAGCTTAACTCCAGGTATATCCTACAATGAGCAGTTCTTC.

CDR3 nucleotides: TGTGCCAGCAGCAAAGCGCTCTCGGGGGGCTACACCTTC. Translating gives CASSKALSGGYTF. The V and J genes are TRBV21-1 and TRBJ1-2. TRBV21-1 constitutes a pseudogene. This CDR3 comprises 13 residues.

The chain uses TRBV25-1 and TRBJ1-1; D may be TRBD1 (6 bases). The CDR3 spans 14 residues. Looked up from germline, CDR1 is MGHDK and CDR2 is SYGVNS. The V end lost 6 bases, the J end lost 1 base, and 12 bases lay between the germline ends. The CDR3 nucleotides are TGTGCCAGCAGCGTGACAGGAAGGAACACTGAAGCTTTCTTT. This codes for CASSVTGRNTEAFF.

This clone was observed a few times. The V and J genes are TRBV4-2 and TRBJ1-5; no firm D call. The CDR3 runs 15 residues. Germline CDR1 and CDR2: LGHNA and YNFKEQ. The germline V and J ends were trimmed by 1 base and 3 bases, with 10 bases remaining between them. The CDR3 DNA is TGTGCCAGCAGCCAAGTCGGGGTAACCAATCAGCCCCAGCATTTT. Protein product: CASSQVGVTNQPQHF.

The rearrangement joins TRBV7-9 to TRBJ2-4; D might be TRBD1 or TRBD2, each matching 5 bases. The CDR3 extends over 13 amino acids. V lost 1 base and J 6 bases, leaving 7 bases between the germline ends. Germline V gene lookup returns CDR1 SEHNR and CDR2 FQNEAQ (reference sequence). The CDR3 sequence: CASSLVGTNIQYF. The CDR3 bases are TGTGCCAGCAGCTTAGTTGGGACAAACATTCAGTACTTC.

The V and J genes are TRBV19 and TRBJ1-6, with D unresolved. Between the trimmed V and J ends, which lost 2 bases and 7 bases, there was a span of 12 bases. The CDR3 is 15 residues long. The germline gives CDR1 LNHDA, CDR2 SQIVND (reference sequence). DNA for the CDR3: TGTGCCAGTAGTATAACCCAAGGGTTCAATTCACCCCTCCACTTT. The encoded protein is CASSITQGFNSPLHF.

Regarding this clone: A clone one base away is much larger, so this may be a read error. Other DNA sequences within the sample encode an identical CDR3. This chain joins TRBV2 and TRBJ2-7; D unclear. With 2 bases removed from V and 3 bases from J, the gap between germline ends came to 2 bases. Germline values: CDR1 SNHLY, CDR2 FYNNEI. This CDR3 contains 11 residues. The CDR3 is CASSEIYEQYF. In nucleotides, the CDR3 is TGTGCCAGCAGTGAAATCTACGAGCAGTACTTC. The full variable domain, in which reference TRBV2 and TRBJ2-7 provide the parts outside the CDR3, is EPEVTQTPSHQVTQMGQEVILRCVPISNHLYFYWYRQILGQKVEFLVSFYNNEISEKSEIFDDQFSVERPDGSNFTLKIRSTKLEDSAMYFCASSEIYEQYFGPGTRLTVT.

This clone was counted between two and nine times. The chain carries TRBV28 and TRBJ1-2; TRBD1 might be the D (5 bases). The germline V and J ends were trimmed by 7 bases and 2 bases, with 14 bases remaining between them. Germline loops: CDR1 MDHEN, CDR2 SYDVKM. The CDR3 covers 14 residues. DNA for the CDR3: TGTGCCAGCAAATATTTAGGGACCAACTATGGCTACACCTTC. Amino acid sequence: CASKYLGTNYGYTF.

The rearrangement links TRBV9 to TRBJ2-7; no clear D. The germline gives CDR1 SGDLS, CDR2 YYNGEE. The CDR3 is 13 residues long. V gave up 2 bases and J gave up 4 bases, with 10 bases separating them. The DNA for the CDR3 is TGTGCCAGCAGCGTGGGATACGGGTACGAGCAGTACTTC. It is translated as CASSVGYGYEQYF.

The CDR3 DNA sequence: TGTGCCAGCAGTTTGGCCGGAGCAAAAGAGACCCAGTACTTC. This sequence encodes CASSLAGAKETQYF. The chain combines TRBV28 with TRBJ2-5; D unresolved. Germline loops: CDR1 MDHEN, CDR2 SYDVKM. There are 14 residues in the CDR3. V lost 3 bases, J lost 3 bases, and 11 bases lay in between.

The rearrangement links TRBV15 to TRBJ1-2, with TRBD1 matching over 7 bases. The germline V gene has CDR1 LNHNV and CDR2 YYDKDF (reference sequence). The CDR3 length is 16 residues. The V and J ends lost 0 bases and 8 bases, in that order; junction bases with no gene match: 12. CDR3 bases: TGTGCCACCAGCAGAGACCTACAGGGGACCACTTCGGGCTACACCTTC. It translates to CATSRDLQGTTSGYTF.

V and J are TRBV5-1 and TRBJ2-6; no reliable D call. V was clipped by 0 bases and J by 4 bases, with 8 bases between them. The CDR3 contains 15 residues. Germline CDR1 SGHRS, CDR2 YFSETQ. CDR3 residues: CASSLDIGGANVLTF. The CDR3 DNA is TGCGCCAGCAGCTTGGATATTGGAGGGGCCAACGTCCTGACTTTC. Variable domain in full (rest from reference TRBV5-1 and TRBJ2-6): KAGVTQTPRYLIKTRGQQVTLSCSPISGHRSVSWYQQTPGQGLQFLFEYFSETQRNKGNFPGRFSGRQFSNSRSEMNVSTLELGDSALYLCASSLDIGGANVLTFGAGSRLTVL.

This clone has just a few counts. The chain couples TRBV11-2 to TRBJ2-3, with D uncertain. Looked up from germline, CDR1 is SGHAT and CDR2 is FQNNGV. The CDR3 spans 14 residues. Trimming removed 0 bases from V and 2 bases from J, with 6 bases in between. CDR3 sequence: CASSLDILTDTQYF. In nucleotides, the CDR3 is TGTGCCAGCAGCTTAGATATACTCACAGATACGCAGTATTTT.

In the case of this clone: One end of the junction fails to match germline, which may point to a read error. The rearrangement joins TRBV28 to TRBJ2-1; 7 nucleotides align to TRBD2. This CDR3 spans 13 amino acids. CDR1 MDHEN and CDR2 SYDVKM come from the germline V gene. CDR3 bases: TGTGCCAGCCGTTTGGGAGGGGACAATGAGCAGTTCTTC. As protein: CASRLGGDNEQFF.